These T cell receptor beta chains were read from a single sample in a study of OX40 agonist ivuxolimab in advanced cancers. Using immunoSEQ multiplex PCR, the repertoire was profiled, and TCRdb retains in-frame clones only, with some absent. The sample contains about 83,000 clones, about 85% of which appear only once. The sequencing here drew on CD4+ or CD8+ T cells sorted from blood, taken in a trial of the OX40 agonist ivuxolimab. Receptors originate from an adult with an advanced solid tumor such as melanoma, head and neck, liver or kidney cancer. CDR3s include the opening cysteine and the closing phenylalanine or tryptophan. Each record gives: V gene, D gene, J gene, clone size, CDR3 DNA, CDR3 protein. A D gene is named only where the DNA matches it firmly. For some rows the clone size is stated as once, few or many, or as a class when expanded; others skip it.

TRBV5-5,TRBD1,TRBJ1-4,.,TGTGCCAGCAGGCGCCTCTTGACAGGGGTTAATGAAAAACTGTTTTTT,CASRRLLTGVNEKLFF
TRBV7-6,TRBD1,TRBJ2-7,.,TGTGCCAGCAGCTTAAACTCGGGACAGGGTGGCGAGCAGTACTTC,CASSLNSGQGGEQYF
TRBV4-2,.,TRBJ1-3,.,TGTGCCAGCAGCCAAGATGGGTTCGCGGGTACGACTGGAAACACCATATATTTT,CASSQDGFAGTTGNTIYF
TRBV6-5,.,TRBJ2-7,.,TGTGCCAGCTGGGGACGGGCAGGGGAGTCCTACGAGCAGTACTTC,CASWGRAGESYEQYF
TRBV29-1,TRBD1,TRBJ2-7,.,TGCAGCGCGTCGGGACAGGGCTACGAGCAGTACTTC,CSASGQGYEQYF
TRBV6-5,.,TRBJ1-3,.,TGTGCCAGCAGTTGGGGCTGGGGCTCTGGAAACACCATATATTTT,CASSWGWGSGNTIYF
TRBV12-5,.,TRBJ2-7,.,TGTGCTAGTGGTTTGGTAGTCCGGCCAGGGAAACCCCACGAGCAGTACTTC,CASGLVVRPGKPHEQYF
TRBV7-6,TRBD1,TRBJ1-1,few,TGTGCCAGCAGTTCAAGGACAGGCGGGACTGAAGCTTTCTTT,CASSSRTGGTEAFF
TRBV7-3,.,TRBJ2-5,.,TGTGCCAGCAGCTCCTCGACAAGTTCGGCCCAGTACTTC,CASSSSTSSAQYF
TRBV7-2,.,TRBJ1-3,.,TGTGCCAGCAGCGACCCCCCCAACACCATATATTTT,CASSDPPNTIYF
TRBV6-5,.,TRBJ1-6,.,TGTGCCAGCAGATCCGGAGGGGCAGGGTCACCCCTCCACTTT,CASRSGGAGSPLHF
TRBV4-1,TRBD1,TRBJ2-2,.,TGCGCCAGCAGCTTAGAGGACAGGGGGCTCGGGACCGGGGAGCTGTTTTTT,CASSLEDRGLGTGELFF
TRBV6-5,.,TRBJ1-2,.,TGTGCCAGCAGCCGGAGATACGGGCAGTATGGCTACACCTTC,CASSRRYGQYGYTF
TRBV9,.,TRBJ1-6,.,TGTGCCAGCAGCCCCCACGTAAGTTCACCCCTCCACTTT,CASSPHVSSPLHF
TRBV9,TRBD1,TRBJ1-1,.,TGTGCCAGCAGCGTAGAGGTAGGGGGCGGGCTGAATGAAGCTTTCTTT,CASSVEVGGGLNEAFF
TRBV19,TRBD1,TRBJ2-6,.,TGTGCCAGTAGTACCCGACAGGGAAGGACTGGGGCCAACGTCCTGACTTTC,CASSTRQGRTGANVLTF
TRBV7-6,.,TRBJ2-1,.,TGTGCCAGCAGCAACTTGGGGGGACGGGGGCAGTTCTTC,CASSNLGGRGQFF
TRBV5-1,.,TRBJ1-4,.,TGCGCCAGCAGCTCTACAGGGAACCCGAATGAAAAACTGTTTTTT,CASSSTGNPNEKLFF
TRBV6-5,TRBD2,TRBJ2-7,.,TGTGCCAGCAGCCGCCAGGCGGGGGGAACCTACGAGCAGTACTTC,CASSRQAGGTYEQYF
TRBV7-6,.,TRBJ2-7,.,TGTGCCAGCAGCTCTCCTGGTGGCGAGCAGTACTTC,CASSSPGGEQYF
TRBV2,TRBD1,TRBJ2-7,.,TGTGCCAGCAAACCGGGACAGGGTACCTACGAGCAGTACTTC,CASKPGQGTYEQYF
TRBV18,.,TRBJ1-1,once,TGTGCCAGCTCACCACGATCAGGCAAGTCCACTGAAGCTTTCTTT,CASSPRSGKSTEAFF
TRBV11-3,TRBD1,TRBJ2-5,.,TGTGCCAGCAGCGCACAGGGGGCCCAAGAGACCCAGTACTTC,CASSAQGAQETQYF
TRBV7-3,TRBD1,TRBJ2-1,once,TGTGCCAGCAGCGTGTCGGGACAGTCTTACAATGAGCAGTTCTTC,CASSVSGQSYNEQFF
TRBV20-1,.,TRBJ1-1,few,TGCAGTGCTAGAGTCAACACTGAAGCTTTCTTT,CSARVNTEAFF
TRBV5-1,TRBD1,TRBJ1-1,.,TGCGCCAGCAGCAACGGACAGGGGTTCGGCACTGAAGCTTTCTTT,CASSNGQGFGTEAFF
TRBV7-2,.,TRBJ1-1,.,TGTGCCAGCAGCCCCCAGAGGGGGGGTGTCACTGAAGCTTTCTTT,CASSPQRGGVTEAFF
TRBV29-1,.,TRBJ2-7,.,TGCAGCGTTGGAGGCAGAAACTCCTACGAGCAGTACTTC,CSVGGRNSYEQYF
TRBV11-2,TRBD1,TRBJ2-5,.,TGTGCCAGCAGCTTAGGGAACAGGGGGCAGGCGGAGACCCAGTACTTC,CASSLGNRGQAETQYF
TRBV15,.,TRBJ1-2,once,TGTGCCACCAGCAGAGAAGCGGGCAGGGCTAACTATGGCTACACCTTC,CATSREAGRANYGYTF
TRBV6-1,.,TRBJ1-2,.,TGTGCCAGCACCCTGGACAAAAACTATGGCTACACCTTC,CASTLDKNYGYTF
TRBV19,.,TRBJ1-3,.,TGTGCCAGTAGTACCAGTGGACCTTCCTTAACTGGAAACACCATATATTTT,CASSTSGPSLTGNTIYF
TRBV7-8,.,TRBJ1-2,.,TGTGCCAGCAGCTTACAGGGAGTCGGCTACACCTTC,CASSLQGVGYTF
TRBV6-5,.,TRBJ1-5,.,TGTGCCAGCTCCGACAGATCCAATCAGCCCCAGCATTTT,CASSDRSNQPQHF
TRBV7-9,.,TRBJ2-7,.,TGTGCCAGCAGCCAAGATAACACCTACGAGCAGTACTTC,CASSQDNTYEQYF
TRBV29-1,.,TRBJ1-1,.,TGCAGCGTTGTGAGAGGAGGGGGGACTGAAGCTTTCTTT,CSVVRGGGTEAFF
TRBV6-5,.,TRBJ2-2,few,TGTGCCAGCAGTTACGGGGGGGGCTTGAACACCGGGGAGCTGTTTTTT,CASSYGGGLNTGELFF
TRBV7-9,.,TRBJ2-7,once,TGTGCCAGCAGCTTAACCCCCTCGGCAGGGACCTACGAGCAGTACTTC,CASSLTPSAGTYEQYF
TRBV6-5,.,TRBJ1-1,.,TGTGCCAGCAGTTACAACCCCCCGGGCGTAAACACTGAAGCTTTCTTT,CASSYNPPGVNTEAFF
TRBV19,.,TRBJ1-1,.,TGTGCCAGTAGTAGCTGGGGGGACGCCGACAGCACTGAAGCTTTCTTT,CASSSWGDADSTEAFF
TRBV14,TRBD1,TRBJ2-7,.,TGTGCCAGCAGCCAAGCCGGGACAGGGATCTACGAGCAGTACTTC,CASSQAGTGIYEQYF
TRBV9,.,TRBJ1-3,.,TGTGCCAGCAGCCCCAACAGGGTCCCCTCTGGAAACACCATATATTTT,CASSPNRVPSGNTIYF
TRBV30,TRBD2,TRBJ2-5,.,TGTGCCTGGAGTGTGATCGGGCGGGGGGAGACCCAGTACTTC,CAWSVIGRGETQYF